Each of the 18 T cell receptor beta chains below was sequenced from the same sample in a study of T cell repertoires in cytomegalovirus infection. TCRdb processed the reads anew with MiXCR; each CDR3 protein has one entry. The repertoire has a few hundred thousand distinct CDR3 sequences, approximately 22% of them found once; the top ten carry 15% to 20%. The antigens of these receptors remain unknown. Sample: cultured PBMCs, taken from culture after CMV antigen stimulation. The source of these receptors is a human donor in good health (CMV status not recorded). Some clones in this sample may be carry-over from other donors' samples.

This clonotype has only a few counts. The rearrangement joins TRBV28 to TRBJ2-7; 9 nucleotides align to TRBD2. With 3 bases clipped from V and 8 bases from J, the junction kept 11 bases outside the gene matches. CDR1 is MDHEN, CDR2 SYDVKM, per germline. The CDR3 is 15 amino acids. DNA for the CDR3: TGTGCCAGCAGTTTGTCGGCAGGGTCTAGCGGGAAGCAGTACGTC. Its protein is CASSLSAGSSGKQYV.

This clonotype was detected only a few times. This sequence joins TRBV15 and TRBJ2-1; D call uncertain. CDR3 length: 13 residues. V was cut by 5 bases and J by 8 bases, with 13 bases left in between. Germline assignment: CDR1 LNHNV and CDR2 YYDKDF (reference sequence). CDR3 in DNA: TGTGCCACCAGCGGGCCGATAGAGGATGAGCAGTTCTTC. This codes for CATSGPIEDEQFF.

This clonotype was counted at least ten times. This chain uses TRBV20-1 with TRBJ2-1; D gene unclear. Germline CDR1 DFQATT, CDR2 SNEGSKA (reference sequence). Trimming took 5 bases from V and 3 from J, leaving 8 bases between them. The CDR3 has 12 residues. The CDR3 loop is CSALEVYNEQFF. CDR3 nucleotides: TGCAGTGCTCTAGAAGTCTACAATGAGCAGTTCTTC.

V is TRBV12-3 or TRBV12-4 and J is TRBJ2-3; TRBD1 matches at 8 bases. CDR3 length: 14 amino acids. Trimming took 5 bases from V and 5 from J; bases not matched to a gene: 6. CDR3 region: CASSLSGGGDTQYF. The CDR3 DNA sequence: TGTGCCAGCAGTCTTTCAGGGGGCGGAGATACGCAGTATTTT.

The CDR3 loop is CASSFQGRLYSNQPQHF. The CDR3, as DNA: TGTGCCAGCAGCTTCCAAGGGAGGCTTTATAGCAATCAGCCCCAGCATTTT. This chain links TRBV7-9 with TRBJ1-5; D is uncertain. CDR3 size: 17 residues. Germline-derived CDR1 and CDR2 are SEHNR and FQNEAQ (reference sequence). The germline V and J ends were trimmed by 3 bases and 0 bases, with 15 bases remaining between them.

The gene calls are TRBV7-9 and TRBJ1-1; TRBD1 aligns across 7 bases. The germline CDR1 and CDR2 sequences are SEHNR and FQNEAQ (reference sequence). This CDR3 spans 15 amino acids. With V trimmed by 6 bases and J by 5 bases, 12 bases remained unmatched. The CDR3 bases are TGTGCCAGCAGTTATTTGGGAGGGGGCTATACTGAAGCTTTCTTT. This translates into CASSYLGGGYTEAFF.

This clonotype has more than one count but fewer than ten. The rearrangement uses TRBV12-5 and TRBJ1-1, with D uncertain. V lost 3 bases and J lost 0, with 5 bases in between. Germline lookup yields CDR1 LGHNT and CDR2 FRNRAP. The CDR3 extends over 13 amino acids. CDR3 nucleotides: TGTGCTAGTGGTTTCATCATGAACACTGAAGCTTTCTTT. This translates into CASGFIMNTEAFF.

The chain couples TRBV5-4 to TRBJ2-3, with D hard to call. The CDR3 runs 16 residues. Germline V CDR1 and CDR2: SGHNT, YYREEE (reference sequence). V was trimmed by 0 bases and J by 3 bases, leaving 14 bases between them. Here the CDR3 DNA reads TGTGCCAGCAGCTTGGCCGCTGGGATGAGGACAGATACGCAGTATTTT. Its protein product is CASSLAAGMRTDTQYF.

The DNA for the CDR3 is TGCGCCAGCAGCCAAGGATGGCCTCAGGCAACTAATGAAAAACTGTTTTTT. Translation: CASSQGWPQATNEKLFF. The rearrangement links TRBV4-1 to TRBJ1-4, with D unclear. Germline CDR1 is MGHRA and CDR2 is YSYEKL. The ends were cut back, 1 base at V and 0 bases at J, with 12 bases in the middle. The CDR3 spans 17 residues.

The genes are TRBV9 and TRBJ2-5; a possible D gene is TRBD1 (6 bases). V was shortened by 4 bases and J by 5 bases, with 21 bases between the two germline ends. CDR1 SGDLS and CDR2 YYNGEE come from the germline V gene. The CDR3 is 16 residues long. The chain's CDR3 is CASSYGTGTFRETQYF. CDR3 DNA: TGTGCCAGCAGCTACGGCACAGGGACCTTTCGGGAGACCCAGTACTTC.

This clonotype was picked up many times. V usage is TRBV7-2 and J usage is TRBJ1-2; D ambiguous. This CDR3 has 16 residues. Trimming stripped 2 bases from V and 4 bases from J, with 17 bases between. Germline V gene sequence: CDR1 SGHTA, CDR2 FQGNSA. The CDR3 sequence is CASSLNPPGQSYGYTF. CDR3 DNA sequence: TGTGCCAGCAGCTTAAACCCCCCCGGGCAGTCCTATGGCTACACCTTC.

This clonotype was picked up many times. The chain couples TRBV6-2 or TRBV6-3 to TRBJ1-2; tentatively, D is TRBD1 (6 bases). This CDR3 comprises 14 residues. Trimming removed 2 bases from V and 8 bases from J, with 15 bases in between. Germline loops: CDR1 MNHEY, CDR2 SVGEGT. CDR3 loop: CASSYLDRNVGYTF. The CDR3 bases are TGTGCCAGCAGTTACCTCGACAGGAATGTCGGCTACACCTTC.

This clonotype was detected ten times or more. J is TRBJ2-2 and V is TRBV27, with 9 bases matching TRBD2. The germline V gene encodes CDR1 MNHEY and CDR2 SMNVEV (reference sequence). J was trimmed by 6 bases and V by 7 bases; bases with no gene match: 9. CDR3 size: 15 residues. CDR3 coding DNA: TGTGCCAGCACTGCGGTGGCGGGGGGGTCCGGGGAGCTGTTTTTT. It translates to CASTAVAGGSGELFF.

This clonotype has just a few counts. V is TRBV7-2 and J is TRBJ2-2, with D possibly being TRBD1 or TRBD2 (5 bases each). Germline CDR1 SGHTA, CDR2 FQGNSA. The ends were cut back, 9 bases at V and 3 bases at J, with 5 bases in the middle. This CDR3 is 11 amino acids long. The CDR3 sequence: CARGDTGELFF. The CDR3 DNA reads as TGTGCCAGGGGGGACACCGGGGAGCTGTTTTTT.

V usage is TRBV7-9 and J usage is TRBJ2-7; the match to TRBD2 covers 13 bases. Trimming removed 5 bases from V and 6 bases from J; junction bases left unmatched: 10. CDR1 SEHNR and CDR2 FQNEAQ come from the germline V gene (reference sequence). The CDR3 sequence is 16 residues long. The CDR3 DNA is TGTGCCAGCAGCCGGGGGACTAGCGGGATTGAAAGCGAGCAGTACTTC. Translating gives CASSRGTSGIESEQYF.

The DNA of the CDR3 is TGTGCCAGCAGTCTTACAATGGACGCGGGCAATGAGCAGTTCTTC. Protein sequence: CASSLTMDAGNEQFF. This rearrangement joins TRBV9 to TRBJ2-1, with D possibly TRBD2 on 5 matching bases. Between the trimmed V and J ends, which lost 5 bases and 6 bases, there was a span of 18 bases. The CDR3 is made up of 15 amino acids. Germline loops: CDR1 SGDLS, CDR2 YYNGEE.

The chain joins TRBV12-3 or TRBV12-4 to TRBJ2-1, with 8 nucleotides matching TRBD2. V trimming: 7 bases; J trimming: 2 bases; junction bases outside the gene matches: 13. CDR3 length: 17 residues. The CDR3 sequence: CASKPRGVAGTYNEQFF. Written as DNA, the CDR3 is TGTGCCAGCAAACCCCGGGGTGTAGCGGGAACCTACAATGAGCAGTTCTTC.

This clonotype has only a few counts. This CDR3 reads CASTDPAGQGSSGRMETQYF. The CDR3 bases are TGTGCCAGCACCGACCCGGCGGGACAGGGCTCTAGCGGGAGGATGGAGACCCAGTACTTC. V usage is TRBV6-1 and J usage is TRBJ2-5; 11 bases map to TRBD2. With V trimmed by 7 bases and J by 5 bases, 24 bases remained unmatched. CDR1 MNHNS and CDR2 SASEGT come from the germline V gene. The CDR3 loop spans 20 amino acids.